The 10 T cell receptor beta chains in this list originate from one sample, sequenced in a study of CD8+ T cells in alopecia areata. RNA was extracted and reverse transcribed into cDNA as the sequencing template. Repertoires were generated with immunoSEQ multiplex PCR, while TCRdb's copy carries only in-frame clones and drops some. The sample holds fewer than 110,000 clones, approximately 58% seen once. The sample was CD4+ T cells sorted from blood. The receptors here all came from a human donor in good health.

V is TRBV5-1 and J is TRBJ2-5; perhaps D is TRBD1 or TRBD2 (5 bases each). The V gene lost 0 bases and the J gene lost 4 bases, with 13 bases spanning the gap. Germline V gives CDR1 SGHRS, CDR2 YFSETQ. This CDR3 has 15 residues. This chain's CDR3 is CASSLGHNGGETQYF. The DNA for the CDR3 is TGCGCCAGCAGCTTGGGACACAATGGGGGAGAGACCCAGTACTTC.

J is TRBJ1-5 and V is TRBV4-2; 9 bases fit TRBD1. The V gene end was trimmed by 4 bases and the J gene end by 7 bases; junction bases not matched to a gene: 8. CDR3 length equals 15 residues. The germline V gene encodes CDR1 LGHNA and CDR2 YNFKEQ. The CDR3 here is CASSRNRDRDQPQHF. In DNA, the CDR3 is TGTGCCAGCAGCCGGAACCGGGACAGGGACCAGCCCCAGCATTTT.

This clone was picked up one time. V and J are TRBV4-1 and TRBJ1-1; 8 bases match TRBD1. Germline CDR1 and CDR2: MGHRA and YSYEKL. Trimming at V came to 1 base and at J to 1 base, leaving 2 bases not matched to a gene. CDR3 length equals 15 residues. Written as DNA, the CDR3 is TGCGCCAGCAGCCAAGGCGACAGGGGGAACACTGAAGCTTTCTTT. As protein: CASSQGDRGNTEAFF.

V and J are TRBV10-3 and TRBJ1-6; D may be TRBD1 (5 bases). CDR3 length: 14 residues. V lost 4 bases to trimming and J lost 5 bases, with 9 bases between them. Germline V gene sequence: CDR1 ENHRY, CDR2 SYGVKD. CDR3 residues: CAISGQGHNSPLHF. For the CDR3, the DNA is TGTGCCATCAGTGGCCAGGGACATAATTCACCCCTCCACTTT.

J is TRBJ2-1 and V is TRBV25-1; tentatively, D is TRBD2 (5 bases). Germline values: CDR1 MGHDK, CDR2 SYGVNS. Trimming removed 6 bases from V and 3 bases from J, with 12 bases in between. The CDR3 loop spans 14 amino acids. CDR3 loop: CASSVSRDYNEQFF. The CDR3 DNA follows: TGTGCCAGCAGCGTAAGTCGGGACTACAATGAGCAGTTCTTC.

This clone turned up a few times. This chain connects TRBV28 to TRBJ2-4, with D perhaps matching TRBD1 (6 bases). The germline CDR1 and CDR2 sequences are MDHEN and SYDVKM. The V end lost 8 bases, the J end lost 1 base, and 18 bases lay between the germline ends. The CDR3 runs 16 residues. CDR3 DNA sequence: TGTGCCAGCCAAACCCCCACAGGGACGGCCAAAAACATTCAGTACTTC. It is translated as CASQTPTGTAKNIQYF. Drawing the rest from reference TRBV28 and TRBJ2-4, the complete variable domain is DVKVTQSSRYLVKRTGEKVFLECVQDMDHENMFWYRQDPGLGLRLIYFSYDVKMKEKGDIPEGYSVSREKKERFSLILESASTNQTSMYLCASQTPTGTAKNIQYFGAGTRLSVL.

This clone appeared a single time. V usage is TRBV30 and J usage is TRBJ1-6; D is undetermined. Germline V gene data show CDR1 as GTSNPN and CDR2 as SVGIG (reference sequence). This CDR3 has 13 residues. V lost 3 bases, J lost 7 bases, and 10 bases lay in between. Written as DNA, the CDR3 is TGTGCCTGGAGGACGCAGACCAATTCACCCCTCCACTTT. It codes for CAWRTQTNSPLHF.

The chain is built from TRBV23-1 and TRBJ1-2; 7 positions agree with TRBD1. TRBV23-1 is filed as an ORF, its function uncertain. The CDR3 is 20 amino acids. V shed 0 bases, J shed 4 bases, and the junction held 20 bases outside the gene matches. The CDR3 region is CASSQSEGGEGASFFYGYTF. In DNA, the CDR3 is TGCGCCAGCAGTCAATCGGAAGGTGGTGAGGGGGCGTCTTTCTTCTATGGCTACACCTTC.

The V and J genes are TRBV19 and TRBJ1-1, with D tentatively TRBD1 (5 bases). Germline-derived CDR1 and CDR2 are LNHDA and SQIVND (reference sequence). This CDR3 has 11 amino acids. Trimming left V 8 bases short and J 4 bases short, with 8 bases between. CDR3 sequence (DNA): TGTGCCAGTTTGGGGGGCACTGAAGCTTTCTTT. Translating gives CASLGGTEAFF.

The CDR3 DNA follows: TGCAGCGTTGAACCCGGATATCGCACAGATACGCAGTATTTT. Protein: CSVEPGYRTDTQYF. This chain joins TRBV29-1 and TRBJ2-3; D ambiguous. From germline, CDR1 is SQVTM and CDR2 ANQGSEA. This CDR3 region has 14 residues. Trimming stripped 2 bases from V and 1 base from J, with 10 bases between.